This T cell receptor beta chain was captured in a study of cytomegalovirus exposure and HLA in healthy donors. The wider study: The study placed approximately 81% of its approximately 360 genotyped donors in the Caucasian-associated ancestry cluster. General observations from the study: TCR sequences were mostly rare, though some public TCRs occurred in many donors.

This clone was seen more than once but under ten times. The antigen is undetermined. Germline V CDR1 and CDR2: SGHNT, YENEEA. Trimming cost V 1 base and J 4 bases, with 7 bases left between them. The CDR3 runs to 13 residues. The study ran its PCR with 60 Vbeta and 13 Jbeta primers. Sequencing was performed with immunoSEQ multiplex PCR; in TCRdb, only in-frame clones are kept and a portion is missing. This sample carries about 190,000 clones, 60% to 80% of them seen once, and the ten largest clones take 3% to 4%. Each of the donors was a healthy bone marrow donor. The clonotype comes from a woman aged 25 to 39 in good health and CMV-seropositive. Sequencing was done on a sample of PBMCs. V is TRBV11-3 and J is TRBJ1-1; D is ambiguous. CDR3 sequence: CASSLALSTEAFF. The CDR3 nucleotides are TGTGCCAGCAGCTTAGCGTTGTCCACTGAAGCTTTCTTT.